This T cell receptor (beta chain) appears in the sequencing data of a study of blood T cell repertoires in COVID-19 (TCRdb year 2020). Notes on the research overall: Samples covering the acute and convalescent phases of COVID-19 were provided by collaborators in the United States, Italy and Spain. The material from the prospective study consisted of cDNA or gDNA derived from T cells, B-cell-depleted T cells, or PBMCs. A de-identified subject ID, COVID-19 status, age in years and sex were almost always included in the sample metadata. The repertoires were released in a freely available public database meant as a resource for research on the immune response to SARS-CoV-2. Samples came from the ongoing ImmuneRACE study (first 160 participants) plus 1,254 subjects from 6 global collaborators. Deeply sampled blood TCRbeta repertoires from subjects exposed to, actively infected with, or recovered from COVID-19 were included in the dataset. Where available, HLA class I and class II types were obtained from metadata supplied by the sample provider rather than from assay-based typing.

The immunoSEQ Assay, a bias-controlled multiplex PCR, was used to amplify TCRbeta CDR3 regions from genomic DNA. The study's own analysis went as follows. Within the assay, amplification of reference gene primers was used to estimate how many nucleated cells each sample contained. To quantify the absolute abundance of each unique TCRbeta CDR3 rearrangement, sequence reads were collapsed and filtered. For each sample, productive Simpson clonality was calculated by taking the square root of Simpson's diversity index across productive rearrangements. TCRdb re-hosts the immuneACCESS table, in-frame sequences only. Its copies lack some clones; in the studies checked, an unresolved V gene accounts for under half of them, and the cause for the rest is not known. For V, J and clone size, that table is used; D and trimming come from the DNA. The sample yields under 300,000 clones; 83% were counted once. The top ten clones comprise approximately 5.7% of the sample.

Broad study findings and their caveats: Clinical and demographic metadata were provided uncurated, with the amount varying by source and participant.

Comments on this clone: This clone's antigen is unknown. The record has no base qualities; no much larger clone is one base away.

The collaborating institutions used their own protocols to collect whole blood in K2EDTA tubes. For TCRbeta analysis, collaborator samples were shipped as frozen whole blood, as isolated PBMCs, or as DNA extracted from either sample type. Sequenced: peripheral blood. This TCR came from a human donor in a cohort sampled during active COVID-19.

The CDR3 region: CASSSGQGFYEQYF. The DNA reads as follows: TGCGCCAGCAGCTCGGGACAGGGGTTCTACGAGCAGTACTTC. The sequence joins TRBV5-1 to TRBJ2-7; 10 of the junction bases match TRBD1. Looking up the germline V gene yields CDR1 SGHRS and CDR2 YFSETQ. From the cysteine up to the phenylalanine, the CDR3 has a length of 14 residues. Here the CDR3 DNA is all that survives: 42 bases in frame from base 1. V is cut back by 3 bases and J by 3 bases, with 3 bases in the junction unmatched.